This TCR beta chain was documented in a study of CD4 T cell repertoires in COVID-19. Profiling relied on immunoSEQ multiplex PCR, and the TCRdb table lists in-frame clones only, not all of them. The table shows about 75,000 clones, with around four fifths occurring only once. These patients had recovered from COVID-19 ranging mild to severe. Germline lookup yields CDR1 SNHLY and CDR2 FYNNEI. The CDR3 consists of 16 residues. Trimming at V came to 7 bases and at J to 2 bases, leaving 10 bases not matched to a gene. This clonotype was obtained from a human donor who had COVID-19. Sequenced here: CD4+ T cells from peripheral blood, sampled after recovery from COVID-19. The chain combines TRBV2 with TRBJ1-4, with 7 bases matching TRBD1. The CDR3: CASNRVQGLTNEKLFF. The CDR3 nucleotides are TGTGCCAGCAACCGCGTACAGGGGTTGACTAATGAAAAACTGTTTTTT.